These T cell receptor beta chains were read from a single sample in a study of CD8+CD57+ T cells in acquired aplastic anemia. Each CDR3 protein is one row after TCRdb ran MiXCR on the reads. Of under 350,000 distinct CDR3 sequences detected, around 60% appear once; the ten largest clones hold 6.5% to 10%. Input material: sorted CD4+, CD8+, or CD8+CD57+ T cells (not recorded which) from PBMCs. Source of these receptors: a human donor with severe aplastic anemia or a healthy control (not recorded which). Both conserved end residues are part of each CDR3. The order of the fields is clone size, CDR3 length, J gene, V gene, D gene, CDR3 protein, CDR3 DNA. The D gene is left open where the match is weak. Clone size is not always given. Where it is, it says once, few, many or a class for expanded clones.

many | 14 | TRBJ2-3 | TRBV11-2 | - | CASSLEIGSKGQYF | TGTGCCAGCAGCTTAGAAATCGGGAGCAAGGGGCAGTATTTT
few | 13 | TRBJ2-5 | TRBV5-5 | - | CASSFRGAETQYF | TGTGCCAGCAGCTTCCGAGGGGCCGAGACCCAGTACTTC
- | 13 | TRBJ1-1 | TRBV7-6 | - | CASSSRGPTEAFF | TGTGCCAGCAGCTCCCGGGGACCGACTGAAGCTTTCTTT
- | 15 | TRBJ2-5 | TRBV9 | - | CASSEQLSGVETQYF | TGTGCCAGCAGCGAACAACTCTCGGGGGTGGAGACCCAGTACTTC
many | 16 | TRBJ2-7 | TRBV12-3/TRBV12-4 | TRBD1 | CASSPRGTGSSYEQYF | TGTGCCAGCAGTCCTAGAGGGACAGGGAGCTCCTACGAGCAGTACTTC
- | 14 | TRBJ2-5 | TRBV12-3/TRBV12-4 | TRBD1 | CASRETGGAETQYF | TGTGCCAGCAGGGAAACAGGGGGCGCAGAGACCCAGTACTTC
- | 13 | TRBJ1-1 | TRBV12-3/TRBV12-4 | TRBD1 | CASAGTGYTEAFF | TGTGCCAGCGCGGGGACAGGGTATACTGAAGCTTTCTTT
- | 14 | TRBJ1-4 | TRBV11-2 | - | CASSFRRVGEKLFF | TGTGCCAGCAGCTTTCGCCGGGTAGGAGAAAAACTGTTTTTT
many | 15 | TRBJ1-6 | TRBV5-5 | TRBD1 | CASSLEGTDYSPLHF | TGTGCCAGCAGCTTGGAGGGGACAGATTATTCACCCCTCCACTTT
- | 12 | TRBJ2-7 | TRBV10-1 | - | CANRASSYEQYF | TGTGCCAACAGGGCGTCCTCCTACGAGCAGTACTTC
- | 14 | TRBJ2-2 | TRBV10-3 | - | CAISESANTGELFF | TGTGCCATCAGTGAGTCAGCGAACACCGGGGAGCTGTTTTTT
- | 13 | TRBJ2-5 | TRBV20-1 | TRBD2 | CRGLAGGQETQYF | TGCAGGGGACTAGCGGGGGGGCAAGAGACCCAGTACTTC
- | 17 | TRBJ2-5 | TRBV7-2 | TRBD2 | CASSFSSSGGASETQYF | TGTGCCAGCAGCTTCTCCTCTAGCGGGGGGGCCAGCGAGACCCAGTACTTC
- | 14 | TRBJ2-7 | TRBV7-3 | TRBD1 | CASSKGQGNYEQYF | TGTGCCAGCAGCAAAGGACAGGGGAACTACGAGCAGTACTTC
- | 15 | TRBJ2-3 | TRBV24-1 | TRBD2 | CATSETSGGTDTQYF | TGTGCCACCAGTGAGACTAGCGGGGGCACAGATACGCAGTATTTT
many | 9 | TRBJ2-2 | TRBV24-1 | - | CANTGELFF | TGTGCGAACACCGGGGAGCTGTTTTTT
- | 14 | TRBJ2-3 | TRBV9 | TRBD2 | CASSSRGEADTQYF | TGTGCCAGCAGCAGCCGGGGGGAAGCAGATACGCAGTATTTT
- | 13 | TRBJ2-7 | TRBV15 | - | CATSINRDREQYF | TGTGCCACCAGCATAAACAGGGATCGCGAGCAGTACTTC
- | 15 | TRBJ1-6 | TRBV20-1 | TRBD1 | CSASDREFLNSPLHF | TGCAGTGCTTCGGACAGGGAGTTTCTTAATTCACCCCTCCACTTT
- | 14 | TRBJ2-7 | TRBV7-2 | TRBD1 | CASSHGTGVYEQYF | TGTGCCAGCAGTCACGGGACAGGGGTCTACGAGCAGTACTTC
- | 15 | TRBJ1-6 | TRBV2 | - | CASSEGGSYNSPLHF | TGTGCCAGCAGTGAGGGTGGCTCCTATAATTCACCCCTCCACTTT
- | 15 | TRBJ1-6 | TRBV14 | - | CAGSGRITLNSPLHF | TGTGCCGGTAGCGGGAGGATCACCTTAAATTCACCCCTCCACTTT
- | 14 | TRBJ1-6 | TRBV19 | - | CASSFGTPSKILHF | TGTGCCAGTAGTTTCGGGACACCCTCTAAAATCCTCCACTTT
many | 16 | TRBJ2-5 | TRBV7-9 | TRBD2 | CASSPRRGGVQETQYF | TGTGCCAGCAGCCCCCGACGGGGGGGAGTCCAAGAGACCCAGTACTTC
- | 13 | TRBJ2-5 | TRBV29-1 | TRBD2 | CSSPRGGQETQYF | TGCAGCTCACCACGCGGGGGTCAAGAGACCCAGTACTTC
many | 15 | TRBJ2-7 | TRBV7-3 | - | CASSLSGGQKNEQYF | TGTGCCAGCAGCTTAAGCGGGGGACAAAAAAACGAGCAGTACTTC
many | 14 | TRBJ2-5 | TRBV20-1 | TRBD2 | CSAETSGARETQYF | TGCAGTGCCGAGACTAGCGGGGCGCGAGAGACCCAGTACTTC
- | 16 | TRBJ2-3 | TRBV24-1 | TRBD2 | CATSDPSSGGTDTQYF | TGTGCCACCAGTGACCCATCTAGCGGGGGGACAGATACGCAGTATTTT
- | 14 | TRBJ2-1 | TRBV5-1 | TRBD1 | CASSFQGASDEQFF | TGCGCCAGCAGCTTCCAGGGGGCTAGCGATGAGCAGTTCTTC
- | 16 | TRBJ2-7 | TRBV24-1 | TRBD1 | CATSDLGTGGLYEQYF | TGTGCCACCAGTGATTTAGGGACAGGGGGACTCTACGAGCAGTACTTC
- | 13 | TRBJ2-2 | TRBV10-3 | - | CAISGTYTGELFF | TGTGCCATCAGTGGAACATACACCGGGGAGCTGTTTTTT
- | 15 | TRBJ1-1 | TRBV7-8 | - | CASSPRTALNTEAFF | TGTGCCAGCAGCCCCCGGACGGCACTGAACACTGAAGCTTTCTTT
many | 14 | TRBJ1-2 | TRBV4-2 | TRBD1 | CASSQRDREYGYTF | TGTGCCAGCAGCCAACGGGACAGAGAATATGGCTACACCTTC
- | 15 | TRBJ2-1 | TRBV3-1 | TRBD2 | CASSLGLAGSNEQFF | TGTGCCAGCAGCCTCGGACTAGCGGGCTCGAATGAGCAGTTCTTC
few | 12 | TRBJ2-5 | TRBV20-1 | - | CSAQGGEETQYF | TGCAGTGCCCAGGGGGGAGAAGAGACCCAGTACTTC
- | 16 | TRBJ2-7 | TRBV20-1 | - | CSAKGEMGLSTHEQYF | TGCAGTGCGAAAGGCGAAATGGGACTCTCGACTCACGAGCAGTACTTC
- | 14 | TRBJ2-7 | TRBV20-1 | TRBD2 | CSARQRGGSYEQYF | TGCAGTGCTAGACAGCGGGGGGGCTCCTACGAGCAGTACTTC
once | 15 | TRBJ1-6 | TRBV10-3 | - | CAISGRGSGDSPLHF | TGTGCCATCAGTGGCAGGGGAAGCGGAGATTCACCCCTCCACTTT
- | 13 | TRBJ2-3 | TRBV20-1 | TRBD2 | CSEGGLNTDTQYF | TGCAGTGAGGGAGGGCTAAACACAGATACGCAGTATTTT
many | 14 | TRBJ2-2 | TRBV11-2 | - | CASSSMGNTGELFF | TGTGCCAGCAGCTCCATGGGGAACACCGGGGAGCTGTTTTTT
many | 13 | TRBJ1-4 | TRBV19 | - | CASSRGRGEKLFF | TGTGCCAGTAGTAGGGGGAGAGGTGAAAAACTGTTTTTT
- | 13 | TRBJ1-2 | TRBV14 | TRBD1 | CASSRGQERGYTF | TGTGCCAGCAGCCGAGGACAGGAGAGAGGCTACACCTTC
few | 14 | TRBJ2-3 | TRBV7-3 | - | CASSRTSRGDTQYF | TGTGCCAGCAGCCGGACTTCCCGGGGAGATACGCAGTATTTT
- | 12 | TRBJ2-7 | TRBV7-9 | - | CASSPGVPEQYF | TGTGCCAGCAGCCCTGGGGTTCCCGAGCAGTACTTC
many | 18 | TRBJ2-1 | TRBV5-1 | TRBD1 | CASSPGTGGAQGYNEQFF | TGCGCCAGCAGCCCAGGGACAGGGGGCGCCCAGGGCTACAATGAGCAGTTCTTC
- | 14 | TRBJ1-5 | TRBV7-6 | - | CASSLGSGEQPQHF | TGTGCCAGCAGCTTAGGGTCAGGGGAGCAGCCCCAGCATTTT
few | 17 | TRBJ2-2 | TRBV6-2/TRBV6-3 | - | CASSYSIVRGGTGELFF | TGTGCCAGCAGTTACTCGATAGTTCGGGGAGGCACCGGGGAGCTGTTTTTT
once | 15 | TRBJ1-1 | TRBV2 | - | CASIVEGEWNTEAFF | TGTGCCAGCATTGTAGAGGGGGAGTGGAACACTGAAGCTTTCTTT
- | 12 | TRBJ2-2 | TRBV4-1 | - | CAIAANTGELFF | TGCGCCATCGCAGCGAACACCGGGGAGCTGTTTTTT
many | 16 | TRBJ2-1 | TRBV5-1 | - | CASSLVPGSLNNEQFF | TGCGCCAGCAGCTTGGTCCCAGGGTCTTTGAACAATGAGCAGTTCTTC
- | 15 | TRBJ2-7 | TRBV10-2 | TRBD2 | CASSASKAGGPEQYF | TGCGCCAGCAGTGCTTCGAAAGCGGGAGGGCCGGAACAGTACTTC
- | 15 | TRBJ2-7 | TRBV7-2 | - | CASSLGQGKVYEQYF | TGTGCCAGCAGCTTAGGTCAGGGAAAAGTCTACGAGCAGTACTTC
many | 17 | TRBJ2-4 | TRBV7-9 | TRBD2 | CASSLVAAGAQKNIQYF | TGTGCCAGCAGCTTAGTAGCAGCGGGGGCCCAAAAAAACATTCAGTACTTC
- | 15 | TRBJ2-2 | TRBV7-9 | TRBD1 | CASSWDSMNTGELFF | TGTGCCAGCAGCTGGGACAGCATGAACACCGGGGAGCTGTTTTTT
- | 17 | TRBJ1-3 | TRBV5-1 | TRBD1 | CASSPTGGHRLQNTIYF | TGCGCCAGCAGCCCGACAGGGGGCCACCGTTTACAAAACACCATATATTTT
- | 16 | TRBJ2-2 | TRBV7-9 | TRBD2 | CASSLSAGRDTGELFF | TGTGCCAGCAGCTTAAGCGCAGGGAGGGACACCGGGGAGCTGTTTTTT
- | 14 | TRBJ2-7 | TRBV10-2 | TRBD2 | CASRLGLGAYEQYF | TGCGCCAGCAGGTTGGGACTAGGGGCTTACGAGCAGTACTTC